The 10 T cell receptor beta chains listed next were all sequenced from one sample in a study of T cells in Graves' hyperthyroidism and ophthalmopathy. RNA transcripts provided the source from which TCR beta CDR3 regions were amplified. Using the HTBI primer set, a first-round RT-PCR was run on the TCR CDR3. Each CDR3 protein is one row after TCRdb ran MiXCR on the multiplex PCR reads. The table lists about 660,000 distinct CDR3 sequences, less than 45% of them singletons. The specimen was peripheral blood or thyroid tissue (not recorded which). The receptors here all came from an adult man with Graves' disease, either hyperthyroidism or ophthalmopathy (not recorded which).

This clonotype was found many times. This chain uses TRBV15 with TRBJ2-5; 11 bases fit TRBD1. V was pared by 5 bases and J by 5 bases, with 4 bases of the junction left unmatched. CDR3 length equals 14 residues. Germline CDR1 reads LNHNV; CDR2 reads YYDKDF (reference sequence). CDR3 protein: CATSGTGGSETQYF. The DNA of the CDR3 is TGTGCCACCAGCGGGACAGGGGGATCGGAGACCCAGTACTTC. The full variable domain, in which reference TRBV15 and TRBJ2-5 provide the parts outside the CDR3, is DAMVIQNPRYQVTQFGKPVTLSCSQTLNHNVMYWYQQKSSQAPKLLFHYYDKDFNNEADTPDNFQSRRPNTSFCFLDIRSPGLGDTAMYLCATSGTGGSETQYFGPGTRLLVL.

This clonotype was seen only a few times. The chain uses TRBV15 and TRBJ2-5; D is perhaps TRBD1 or TRBD2 (5 bases each). This CDR3 region has 15 residues. Germline V gene data show CDR1 as LNHNV and CDR2 as YYDKDF (reference sequence). The ends were cut back, 3 bases at V and 0 bases at J, with 11 bases in the middle. CDR3 nucleotides: TGTGCCACCAGCAGCGACGGGACGAACCAAGAGACCCAGTACTTC. Its translation: CATSSDGTNQETQYF.

This clonotype was observed many times. The chain couples TRBV7-9 to TRBJ1-1; 7 bases map to TRBD1. Per the germline V gene, CDR1 is SEHNR and CDR2 is FQNEAQ (reference sequence). With 7 bases clipped from V and 4 bases from J, the junction kept 6 bases outside the gene matches. This CDR3 has 13 amino acids. CDR3 amino acids: CASTGTEVTEAFF. The CDR3 nucleotides read TGTGCCAGCACCGGGACAGAGGTCACTGAAGCTTTCTTT.

This clonotype was picked up a small number of times. The J gene is TRBJ1-1, the V gene TRBV29-1, with 7 bases identical to TRBD1. This CDR3 region has 14 residues. Per the germline V gene, CDR1 is SQVTM and CDR2 is ANQGSEA. V dropped 4 bases and J dropped 1; count of bases not matched to a gene: 6. CDR3 region: CSVGVGQTNTEAFF. The CDR3 coding sequence is TGCAGCGTTGGAGTGGGACAGACGAACACTGAAGCTTTCTTT.

The V call is TRBV29-1, the J call TRBJ1-2, with D maybe TRBD1 (6 bases). This CDR3 has 11 residues. The germline V gene encodes CDR1 SQVTM and CDR2 ANQGSEA. The CDR3 sequence: CSLTGGNGYTF. CDR3 DNA: TGCAGTTTGACAGGAGGGAATGGCTACACCTTC. The full variable domain, with the rest looked up from reference TRBV29-1 and TRBJ1-2, is SAVISQKPSRDICQRGTSLTIQCQVDSQVTMMFWYRQQPGQSLTLIATANQGSEATYESGFVIDKFPISRPNLTFSTLTVSNMSPEDSSIYLCSLTGGNGYTFGSGTRLTVV.

A remark on this clonotype: Possible read error: a much larger clone is one base away. The J gene is TRBJ1-1, the V gene TRBV7-9; D ambiguous. CDR3 length: 14 residues. CDR1 SEHNR and CDR2 FQNEAQ come from the germline V gene (reference sequence). Trimming took off 4 bases at V and 3 bases at J, with 12 bases between the two ends. CDR3 residues: CASSSRNQHTEAFF. Written as DNA, the CDR3 is TGTGCCAGCAGCTCCCGAAATCAGCACACTGAAGCTTTCTTT.

Note on this clonotype: The junction and the germline gene differ at one end; a read error may be behind it. The rearrangement joins TRBV15 to TRBJ2-7, with TRBD1 matching 10 bases. Germline values: CDR1 LNHNV, CDR2 YYDKDF (reference sequence). This CDR3 region has 15 residues. The CDR3 loop is CAASSLDRGPYEQYF. DNA of the CDR3: TGTGCCGCCAGCAGCCTAGACAGGGGGCCGTACGAGCAGTACTTC.

This clonotype was detected many times. The rearrangement uses TRBV25-1 and TRBJ1-2; 10 bases are shared with TRBD1. J was trimmed by 6 bases and V by 5 bases; bases with no gene match: 6. Germline CDR1 is MGHDK and CDR2 is SYGVNS. This CDR3 is built from 14 residues. CDR3 in DNA: TGTGCCAGCAGTCCAAGGACAGGGGGTCATGGCTACACCTTC. It yields the protein CASSPRTGGHGYTF.

This sequence joins TRBV24-1 and TRBJ1-5; possibly TRBD1 for D (6 bases). Germline CDR1 KGHDR, CDR2 SFDVKD. This CDR3 comprises 12 residues. Trimming cost V 9 bases and J 3 bases, with 8 bases left between them. CDR3 DNA: TGTGCCACCGGGGGCGACAATCAGCCCCAGCATTTT. The encoded protein is CATGGDNQPQHF.

V is TRBV25-1 and J is TRBJ1-1; D is possibly TRBD1 (5 bases). CDR3 size: 15 residues. The V gene lost 5 bases and the J gene lost 4 bases, with 17 bases spanning the gap. CDR1 MGHDK and CDR2 SYGVNS come from the germline V gene. CDR3 in amino acids: CASSINRSGGTEAFF. In nucleotides, the CDR3 is TGTGCCAGCAGTATTAATCGGTCGGGGGGCACTGAAGCTTTCTTT.